This TCR beta chain stems from a study of T cell responses to AZD1222 COVID-19 vaccine. The germline gives CDR1 SGHRS, CDR2 YFSETQ. The CDR3 spans 15 residues. Trimming removed 2 bases at V and 0 bases at J, with 10 bases between. Remarks on this clone: Its target is not known.

TCRdb's copy holds only in-frame clones and misses some; the assay was immunoSEQ multiplex PCR. The sample has about 140,000 clones, and its top ten clones hold about 2.2%. Broader study findings: It was only 6 or 7 AZD1222 recipients who were seropositive at baseline. Sampling captured repertoires only after the peak T cell response. Among the donors, most were white British and more were female, and clonal diversity was possibly underestimated. Nearly half of spike-specific TCRs reportedly go after variant regions that carry no mutations.

This sequence joins TRBV5-1 and TRBJ2-3, with D possibly matching TRBD1 (6 bases). This clonotype was obtained from an adult in good health. Sequenced sample: peripheral blood. The CDR3, as DNA: TGCGCCAGCAGCTTATCCGGGACAAGCACAGATACGCAGTATTTT. It encodes CASSLSGTSTDTQYF.